The 26 T cell receptor beta chains below come from one sample, sequenced in a study of blood T cell repertoires in COVID-19 (dated by TCRdb to 2018 to 2021). The library was prepared using the immunoSEQ multiplex PCR assay. TCRdb's version of the immuneACCESS table is confined to in-frame rearrangements and falls short of the full clone set. An unresolved V gene accounts for under half of the shortfall where checked; the remainder is of unknown origin. The sample table contains some 270,000 clones; only one count was recorded for around 86% of them. The ten top clones hold roughly 6.2% of the sample. Sequencing was done on a sample of peripheral blood. The receptor set was obtained from an elderly woman with COVID-19, enrolled during active disease.

This chain connects TRBV28 to TRBJ1-6, with D possibly TRBD1 on 6 matching bases. V lost 9 bases to trimming and J lost 9 bases, with 27 bases between them. Germline V gene lookup returns CDR1 MDHEN and CDR2 SYDVKM. This CDR3 contains 17 residues. CDR3 DNA sequence: TGTGCCAGTAGACCAAGGGGGGGGGCCCCGGGGGGTTCACCCCTCCACTTT. Translating gives CASRPRGGAPGGSPLHF.

CDR3 region: CASSMPGQNYGYTF. The CDR3 DNA sequence: TGTGCCAGTAGTATGCCCGGACAGAACTATGGCTACACCTTC. The V gene is TRBV19, the J gene TRBJ1-2, with a possible D match to TRBD1 (6 bases). Per the germline V gene, CDR1 is LNHDA and CDR2 is SQIVND (reference sequence). The V end lost 3 bases, the J end lost 2 bases, and 10 bases lay between the germline ends. The CDR3 totals 14 residues.

The CDR3 reads CASSIPGQLTYEQYV. DNA of the CDR3: TGTGCCAGCAGCATACCGGGACAGCTAACCTACGAGCAGTACGTC. The chain joins TRBV5-6 to TRBJ2-7; the match to TRBD1 covers 7 bases. The CDR3 sequence is 15 residues long. Trimming cost V 4 bases and J 2 bases; bases outside gene matches: 9. The germline gives CDR1 SGHDT, CDR2 YYEEEE.

The chain is built from TRBV6-5 and TRBJ1-6, with 8 bases identical to TRBD1. Per the germline V gene, CDR1 is MNHEY and CDR2 is SVGAGI. The CDR3 is 14 amino acids. Losses at the gene ends were 2 bases for V and 13 bases for J; bases not matched to a gene: 7. CDR3 amino acids: CASSYGTGLRPLHF. CDR3 nucleotide sequence: TGTGCCAGCAGTTACGGGACAGGCCTTAGGCCCCTCCACTTT.

Remarks on this clone: One junction end does not reproduce the germline sequence, and a read error may be involved. This chain joins TRBV6-2 or TRBV6-3 and TRBJ1-2; D possibly corresponds to TRBD1 (5 bases). CDR1 is MNHEY, CDR2 SVGEGT, per germline. This CDR3 region has 11 residues. The CDR3 protein is CASSTPGREAF. The DNA for the CDR3 is TGTGCCAGCAGTACCCCAGGGAGGGAAGCCTTC.

V gene TRBV6-2 or TRBV6-3 combines with J gene TRBJ2-1; 7 bases are shared with TRBD1. This CDR3 is 13 amino acids long. Trimming cost V 5 bases and J 5 bases; bases outside gene matches: 3. Germline-derived CDR1 and CDR2 are MNHEY and SVGEGT. The CDR3 here is CASSNGQDNEQFF. The CDR3, as DNA: TGTGCCAGCAGTAACGGACAGGACAATGAGCAGTTCTTC.

The CDR3 loop is CASSQWDSSVGGYTF. CDR3 in DNA: TGTGCCAGCAGCCAATGGGACAGCTCTGTGGGTGGCTACACCTTC. The chain employs TRBV3-1 (or the pseudogene TRBV3-2) and TRBJ1-2; 7 bases line up with TRBD1. After removal of 2 bases from V and 7 bases from J, the junction contained 10 bases not matched to a gene. Germline V lookup: CDR1 LGHDT, CDR2 YNNKEL (reference sequence). This CDR3 has 15 amino acids.

The chain employs TRBV2 and TRBJ1-5; 11 bases are shared with TRBD1. Germline V gives CDR1 SNHLY, CDR2 FYNNEI. V was pared by 7 bases and J by 6 bases, with 11 bases of the junction left unmatched. The CDR3 totals 16 residues. The CDR3 spells CASNGQGALISQPQHF. In nucleotides, the CDR3 is TGTGCCAGCAACGGACAGGGGGCGTTAATTAGTCAGCCCCAGCATTTT. Supplemented by reference TRBV2 and TRBJ1-5, the full variable domain reads EPEVTQTPSHQVTQMGQEVILRCVPISNHLYFYWYRQILGQKVEFLVSFYNNEISEKSEIFDDQFSVERPDGSNFTLKIRSTKLEDSAMYFCASNGQGALISQPQHFGDGTRLSIL.

The genes are TRBV5-1 and TRBJ2-7, with D maybe TRBD1 (8 bases). The CDR3 is 14 amino acids. The V and J ends lost 8 bases and 2 bases respectively, with 17 bases between them. Germline V gene data show CDR1 as SGHRS and CDR2 as YFSETQ. CDR3 DNA sequence: TGCGCCAGGGGAGCGGGACAGGCCCCCTACGAGCAGTACGTC. The encoded protein is CARGAGQAPYEQYV.

The J gene is TRBJ1-1, the V gene TRBV5-1; 7 bases map to TRBD1. Germline V gene sequence: CDR1 SGHRS, CDR2 YFSETQ. This CDR3 spans 11 amino acids. V dropped 0 bases and J dropped 10; count of bases not matched to a gene: 0. CDR3 DNA: TGCGCCAGCAGCTTGGAGGGGGCAGCTTTCTTT. Protein product: CASSLEGAAFF. Together with reference TRBV5-1 and TRBJ1-1, the CDR3 gives the full variable domain: KAGVTQTPRYLIKTRGQQVTLSCSPISGHRSVSWYQQTPGQGLQFLFEYFSETQRNKGNFPGRFSGRQFSNSRSEMNVSTLELGDSALYLCASSLEGAAFFGQGTRLTVV.

This clone has just one count. V usage is TRBV6-5 and J usage is TRBJ1-1, with unresolved D. CDR1 is MNHEY, CDR2 SVGAGI, per germline. The CDR3 covers 15 residues. V dropped 0 bases and J dropped 0 bases, with 8 bases sitting between them. CDR3 coding DNA: TGTGCCAGCAGTTACTCTGAGGGCTTGAACACTGAAGCTTTCTTT. The encoded protein is CASSYSEGLNTEAFF.

The J gene is TRBJ1-2, the V gene TRBV6-2 or TRBV6-3; D is perhaps TRBD1 (6 bases). This CDR3 region has 15 residues. Per the germline V gene, CDR1 is MNHEY and CDR2 is SVGEGT. Deletions cut 2 bases from V and 4 bases from J, with 14 bases between. The CDR3 loop is CASSYLLGAGYGYTF. The CDR3 DNA reads TGTGCCAGCAGTTACCTTCTGGGGGCCGGCTATGGCTACACCTTC.

This clone appeared a few times. V is TRBV6-5 and J is TRBJ1-5; D ambiguous. The CDR3 has 12 residues. The germline V and J ends were trimmed by 8 bases and 3 bases, with 8 bases remaining between them. Germline CDR1 and CDR2: MNHEY and SVGAGI. The CDR3 nucleotides read TGTGCCAGCCGGGGAATCAATCAGCCCCAGCATTTT. It specifies CASRGINQPQHF.

This chain uses TRBV5-5 with TRBJ2-7; TRBD1 agrees at 7 bases. CDR3 size: 14 residues. The germline V gene encodes CDR1 SGHKS and CDR2 YYEKEE (reference sequence). Unmatched junction bases numbered 4, after V lost 1 base and J lost 3 bases. CDR3 amino acids: CASSLPRGYYEQYF. The CDR3 region has the DNA TGTGCCAGCAGCTTGCCCAGGGGGTACTACGAGCAGTACTTC.

The V gene is TRBV5-1, the J gene TRBJ1-1; possibly TRBD1 for D (5 bases). The length of the CDR3 is 13 residues. V lost 4 bases to trimming and J lost 8 bases, with 15 bases between them. Germline V gene lookup returns CDR1 SGHRS and CDR2 YFSETQ. For the CDR3, the DNA is TGCGCCAGCAGCCGGGACTCGGGCTTAGAAGCTTTCTTT. Translated: CASSRDSGLEAFF.

The CDR3 region is CASSTSPSSNYGYTF. CDR3 nucleotides: TGTGCCAGCAGTACCTCCCCGAGTAGCAACTATGGCTACACCTTC. The chain joins TRBV6-5 to TRBJ1-2; D not certain. The germline V gene encodes CDR1 MNHEY and CDR2 SVGAGI. The CDR3 contains 15 residues. The V gene lost 5 bases and the J gene lost 2 bases, with 15 bases spanning the gap.

The rearrangement joins TRBV11-2 to TRBJ2-2, with no clear D. Trimming removed 1 base from V and 1 base from J, with 7 bases in between. This CDR3 spans 15 amino acids. Looked up from germline, CDR1 is SGHAT and CDR2 is FQNNGV. The CDR3 is CASSLVPRNTGELFF. The CDR3 coding sequence is TGTGCCAGCAGCTTAGTACCCAGGAACACCGGGGAGCTGTTTTTT. Combining the CDR3 with reference TRBV11-2 and TRBJ2-2 gives the whole variable domain EAGVAQSPRYKIIEKRQSVAFWCNPISGHATLYWYQQILGQGPKLLIQFQNNGVVDDSQLPKDRFSAERLKGVDSTLKIQPAKLEDSAVYLCASSLVPRNTGELFFGEGSRLTVL.

The chain has TRBV7-2 and TRBJ2-5, with D possibly matching TRBD1 (5 bases). CDR1 is SGHTA, CDR2 FQGNSA, per germline. The V end was cut by 2 bases, the J end by 5 bases, with 12 bases between. The CDR3 consists of 14 residues. DNA of the CDR3: TGTGCCAGCAGCTTACAGGGATTAGAGGAGACCCAGTACTTC. It yields the protein CASSLQGLEETQYF. Full variable domain (missing parts from reference TRBV7-2 and TRBJ2-5): GAGVSQSPSNKVTEKGKDVELRCDPISGHTALYWYRQSLGQGLEFLIYFQGNSAPDKSGLPSDRFSAERTGGSVSTLTIQRTQQEDSAVYLCASSLQGLEETQYFGPGTRLLVL.

The V gene is TRBV6-6, the J gene TRBJ1-1; a possible D gene is TRBD1 (6 bases). The V end was cut by 8 bases, the J end by 3 bases, with 16 bases between. The CDR3 loop spans 14 amino acids. The V gene's germline CDR1 is MNHNY and CDR2 SVGAGI (reference sequence). Here the CDR3 reads CASGSIGGHTEAFF. The CDR3 nucleotides are TGTGCCAGCGGGAGTATTGGGGGCCACACTGAAGCTTTCTTT.

The rearrangement joins TRBV7-2 to TRBJ1-2; D uncertain. This CDR3 spans 14 amino acids. V was trimmed by 1 base and J by 4 bases, leaving 10 bases between them. Germline V gene data show CDR1 as SGHTA and CDR2 as FQGNSA. CDR3 sequence: CASSLDSGSYGYTF. DNA for the CDR3: TGTGCCAGCAGCTTAGACTCAGGAAGCTATGGCTACACCTTC.

V and J are TRBV5-1 and TRBJ2-2; D is perhaps TRBD1 (6 bases). The V and J ends lost 3 bases and 0 bases respectively, with 12 bases between them. The CDR3 loop spans 16 amino acids. CDR1 is SGHRS, CDR2 YFSETQ, per germline. CDR3 residues: CASSYQGSANTGELFF. Written as DNA, the CDR3 is TGCGCCAGCAGCTATCAGGGGTCCGCGAACACCGGGGAGCTGTTTTTT.

This rearrangement joins TRBV5-1 to TRBJ2-7, with a possible D match to TRBD1 (6 bases). CDR1 is SGHRS, CDR2 YFSETQ, per germline. V shed 0 bases and J shed 3 bases, with 10 bases lying between them. The CDR3 is 14 amino acids. The CDR3 DNA reads TGCGCCAGCAGCTTGGGGCAGGGGATCTACGAGCAGTACGTC. This gives the protein CASSLGQGIYEQYV.

This chain joins TRBV29-1 and TRBJ2-1; the match to TRBD2 covers 7 bases. Germline V CDR1 and CDR2: SQVTM, ANQGSEA. This CDR3 comprises 18 residues. The ends lost 3 bases at V and 8 bases at J; junction bases unmatched: 22. In DNA form, the CDR3 reads TGCAGCGTTGAGGGGGGGGTGAGGGGTCAAATTAGTCCGGATGAGCAGTTCTTC. Translated, it gives CSVEGGVRGQISPDEQFF.

Regarding this clone: Distinct nucleotide sequences in the sample also encode this CDR3. The chain employs TRBV28 and TRBJ1-2; a possible D gene is TRBD1 (5 bases). This CDR3 is 13 amino acids long. Germline loops: CDR1 MDHEN, CDR2 SYDVKM. Trimming removed 5 bases at V and 1 base at J, with 8 bases between. CDR3: CASSLTVNYGYTF. CDR3 in DNA: TGTGCCAGCAGTCTGACAGTTAACTATGGCTACACCTTC.

The chain employs TRBV19 and TRBJ2-6; possibly TRBD1 for D (7 bases). The CDR3 spans 14 residues. From germline, CDR1 is LNHDA and CDR2 SQIVND (reference sequence). The germline V and J ends were trimmed by 9 bases and 3 bases, with 12 bases remaining between them. The CDR3: CASAGGGGANVLTF. In DNA form, the CDR3 reads TGTGCCAGCGCAGGGGGAGGTGGGGCCAACGTCCTGACTTTC.

The V and J genes are TRBV15 and TRBJ1-5; D unresolved. From germline, CDR1 is LNHNV and CDR2 YYDKDF (reference sequence). The V and J ends lost 5 bases and 3 bases respectively, with 14 bases between them. The CDR3 covers 15 residues. The CDR3 spells CATSSWKSDNQPQHF. In nucleotides, the CDR3 is TGTGCCACCAGCTCCTGGAAAAGCGACAATCAGCCCCAGCATTTT.